The T cell receptor beta chain described here comes from a study of blood T cell repertoires in COVID-19. The wider study: Acute and convalescent COVID-19 samples came from the United States, Italy and Spain. T cells, B-cell-depleted T cells, or PBMCs supplied cDNA or gDNA.

The CDR3 covers 15 residues. Trimming shortened V by 2 bases and J by 2 bases, and 12 bases separated the two germline ends. The germline gives CDR1 SNHLY, CDR2 FYNNEI. Original processing methods: From reference gene primer amplification, estimates of nucleated cell counts were derived. Data came from immunoSEQ multiplex PCR; TCRdb stores just in-frame clones and leaves some out. V, J and clone size were drawn from that table, and D and trimming were deduced from the DNA. The sample includes about 20,000 clones, around 83% seen only once; the top ten take approximately 31%. This chain links TRBV2 with TRBJ2-5, with D possibly matching TRBD2 (7 bases). Sample: peripheral blood. The receptor was isolated from a human donor with active COVID-19. The donor label of this sample is uncertain. The CDR3 loop is CASSEQGRAQETQYF. The CDR3 DNA follows: TGTGCCAGCAGTGAACAGGGGAGGGCACAAGAGACCCAGTACTTC.